This record concerns one TCR beta chain sequence. This sample stems from a study of blood T cell repertoires in COVID-19. The CDR3 runs 14 residues. The ends lost 4 bases at V and 14 bases at J; junction bases unmatched: 9. Germline V gene data show CDR1 as WNHNN and CDR2 as SYGVQD (reference sequence). This table comes from immunoSEQ multiplex PCR, and its TCRdb copy is limited to in-frame clones, with some not included. The profile shows 350,000 to 400,000 clones, roughly nine tenths of them singletons. The sequenced material came from PBMCs or T cells enriched from blood (not recorded which). The chain uses TRBV10-1 and TRBJ2-1; 12 nucleotides align to TRBD2. The source is a woman aged 40 to 55 who had been exposed to COVID-19. This CDR3 is CASSGLAGEGGKFF. CDR3 coding DNA: TGCGCCAGCAGTGGACTAGCGGGAGAAGGTGGAAAGTTCTTC.